These 23 T cell receptor beta chains came from one sample sequenced in a study of blood T cells in healthy people across ages. The authors ran a second PCR of 7 to 11 cycles using a sample-barcoded 5' primer and a J-beta primer mix. MiXCR, applied by TCRdb to the 5' RACE reads, yields one record per CDR3 protein. This table holds about 780,000 distinct CDR3 sequences, about 42% found once. The sample taken for sequencing was blood. All receptors derive from an elderly man in good health.

To note about this clonotype: One end of the junction fails to match germline, which may point to a read error. The chain carries TRBV3-1 and TRBJ2-5, with TRBD2 matching 8 bases. This CDR3 is built from 15 residues. Germline loops: CDR1 LGHDT, CDR2 YNNKEL (reference sequence). DNA of the CDR3: TGTACCAGCAGTCCCTGGGGTAGCGGGGAAGAGACCCAGTACTTC. Amino acid sequence: CTSSPWGSGEETQYF.

This clonotype was detected once. This rearrangement joins TRBV30 to TRBJ2-3, with D perhaps matching TRBD2 (6 bases). Trimming stripped 3 bases from V and 0 bases from J, with 10 bases between. The germline CDR1 and CDR2 sequences are GTSNPN and SVGIG (reference sequence). CDR3 size: 14 residues. The CDR3 loop is CAWSAGGSTDTQYF. CDR3 nucleotide sequence: TGTGCCTGGAGCGCCGGGGGAAGCACAGATACGCAGTATTTT.

This clonotype was detected only a few times. The chain couples TRBV12-3 or TRBV12-4 to TRBJ1-2; no reliable D call. The CDR3 length is 12 residues. V shed 3 bases and J shed 0 bases, with 2 bases lying between them. CDR3 nucleotides: TGTGCCAGCAGTTTCCCTAACTATGGCTACACCTTC. As protein: CASSFPNYGYTF.

The chain links TRBV6-2 or TRBV6-3 to TRBJ1-2; TRBD1 aligns across 7 bases. Germline CDR1 is MNHEY and CDR2 is SVGEGT. This CDR3 region has 13 residues. With V trimmed by 8 bases and J by 3 bases, 6 bases remained unmatched. The CDR3 sequence is CASYPGGHYGYTF. The CDR3 DNA sequence: TGTGCCAGCTATCCAGGGGGACACTATGGCTACACCTTC.

A few counts support this clonotype. This rearrangement joins TRBV4-3 to TRBJ2-1, with D perhaps matching TRBD2 (5 bases). The germline V and J ends were trimmed by 0 bases and 6 bases, with 9 bases remaining between them. The CDR3 runs to 14 residues. Germline values: CDR1 LGHNA, CDR2 YSLEER. CDR3 sequence reads: CASSQDGRGNEQFF. The CDR3 nucleotides read TGCGCCAGCAGCCAAGATGGCCGGGGCAATGAGCAGTTCTTC.

This chain links TRBV6-5 with TRBJ2-4; TRBD1 matches 11 bases. Matching the DNA end better, TRBJ2-7 makes the J call doubtful. The CDR3 consists of 15 residues. Germline CDR1 MNHEY, CDR2 SVGAGI. The CDR3 is CASSYPGTGGYEQYF. The CDR3, as DNA: TGTGCCAGCAGTTACCCAGGGACAGGGGGCTACGAGCAGTACTTC.

V is TRBV2 and J is TRBJ2-7; 9 positions match TRBD1. Looked up from germline, CDR1 is SNHLY and CDR2 is FYNNEI. There are 13 residues in the CDR3. The V gene end was trimmed by 8 bases and the J gene end by 2 bases; junction bases not matched to a gene: 4. The CDR3 here is CASQGQGAYEQYF. The CDR3 bases are TGTGCCAGCCAGGGACAGGGAGCCTACGAGCAGTACTTC.

On this clonotype: This may be a read error, as it is one base from a much larger clone. V gene TRBV12-3 or TRBV12-4 combines with J gene TRBJ2-3; D unresolved. The CDR3 runs 14 residues. Trimming took 6 bases from V and 3 from J, leaving 13 bases between them. CDR3 DNA sequence: TGTGCCAGCAGCCGCGCCGCTAGAACAGATACGCAGTATTTT. It is translated as CASSRAARTDTQYF.

This chain joins TRBV4-1 and TRBJ2-7; maybe TRBD2 (6 bases). The ends were cut back, 4 bases at V and 6 bases at J, with 13 bases in the middle. Germline lookup yields CDR1 MGHRA and CDR2 YSYEKL. This CDR3 contains 13 residues. The CDR3 coding sequence is TGCGCCAGCAGCCTTACACGGGAGTTCGAGCAGTACTTC. Its translation: CASSLTREFEQYF.

This clonotype appeared a few times. V is TRBV20-1 and J is TRBJ2-3; 11 positions agree with TRBD2. Germline CDR1 is DFQATT and CDR2 is SNEGSKA (reference sequence). The junction had 3 bases not matched to a gene; V was cut back by 5 bases and J by 5 bases. This CDR3 is built from 13 residues. CDR3 region: CSAAGLAGDTQYF. In nucleotides, the CDR3 is TGCAGTGCTGCTGGACTAGCGGGAGATACGCAGTATTTT.

This clonotype came up a few times. The rearrangement links TRBV12-3 or TRBV12-4 to TRBJ2-3; 11 nucleotides agree with TRBD2. V lost 7 bases and J lost 7; bases outside the gene matches: 7. The CDR3 runs 14 residues. CDR3 loop: CASTLAGGSYTQYF. As DNA, the CDR3 is TGTGCCAGCACATTAGCGGGAGGGTCATATACGCAGTATTTT.

The chain uses TRBV7-2 and TRBJ2-5; D might be TRBD2 (5 bases). The ends were cut back, 6 bases at V and 5 bases at J, with 13 bases in the middle. The CDR3 has 13 amino acids. Germline V gene lookup returns CDR1 SGHTA and CDR2 FQGNSA. The CDR3 reads CASSRDVHETQYF. Here the CDR3 DNA reads TGTGCCAGCAGTCGGGATGTACACGAGACCCAGTACTTC.

The chain has TRBV12-3 or TRBV12-4 and TRBJ2-1, with a possible D match to TRBD2 (5 bases). This CDR3 has 17 amino acids. V lost 5 bases and J 5 bases, leaving 22 bases between the germline ends. Here the CDR3 reads CASSTISRGSNNNEQFF. The CDR3 bases are TGTGCCAGCAGTACTATATCTAGAGGGAGTAATAACAATGAGCAGTTCTTC.

CDR3 nucleotide sequence: TGTGCCAGCAGCCTGGTAGACAGGGTTATTGGTAATGAGCAGTTCTTC. Translation gives CASSLVDRVIGNEQFF. The chain is built from TRBV9 and TRBJ2-1, with 7 bases identical to TRBD1. The trim removed 4 bases at V and 7 bases at J, leaving 14 bases unmatched. The CDR3 is 16 amino acids. CDR1 SGDLS and CDR2 YYNGEE come from the germline V gene.

The chain carries TRBV7-2 and TRBJ2-3, with 7 nucleotides matching TRBD2. The CDR3 has 16 amino acids. Per germline, CDR1 SGHTA and CDR2 FQGNSA. The J segment lost 0 bases and the V segment lost 4 bases, leaving 7 bases of the junction unmatched. The CDR3 DNA follows: TGTGCCAGCAGCTCGCTAGCGGATCCTAGCACAGATACGCAGTATTTT. It yields the protein CASSSLADPSTDTQYF.

The J gene is TRBJ2-3, the V gene TRBV20-1; tentative D call: TRBD2 (6 bases). The CDR3 sequence is 15 residues long. V lost 3 bases and J lost 1, with 14 bases in between. CDR1 and CDR2 from the germline V gene are DFQATT and SNEGSKA (reference sequence). The CDR3 loop is CSASFGSRGTDTQYF. CDR3 sequence (DNA): TGCAGTGCTAGTTTCGGGAGCAGGGGCACAGATACGCAGTATTTT.

J is TRBJ1-1 and V is TRBV12-3 or TRBV12-4; 7 bases are a match to TRBD1. CDR3 length equals 15 residues. V lost 3 bases to trimming and J lost 0 bases; unmatched junction nucleotides: 4. The CDR3 DNA is TGTGCCAGCAGTTTGGGACAGAGCCTGAACACTGAAGCTTTCTTT. As protein: CASSLGQSLNTEAFF.

This clonotype has ten or more counts. V gene TRBV20-1 combines with J gene TRBJ2-5; D call uncertain. The CDR3 contains 12 residues. Trimming cost V 2 bases and J 2 bases, with 6 bases left between them. Germline-derived CDR1 and CDR2 are DFQATT and SNEGSKA (reference sequence). The CDR3 nucleotides read TGCAGTGCTAGACAGCAACAAGAGACCCAGTACTTC. Translation: CSARQQQETQYF.

The CDR3, as DNA: TGTGCCAGCAGCACAAGGGGCGGGACTAGCGGGAGCCGAAATGAGCAGTACTTC. Translation gives CASSTRGGTSGSRNEQYF. The rearrangement links TRBV27 to TRBJ2-7; TRBD2 matches at 14 bases. This CDR3 has 18 amino acids. Trimming at V came to 6 bases and at J to 7 bases, leaving 17 bases not matched to a gene. The germline CDR1 and CDR2 sequences are MNHEY and SMNVEV (reference sequence).

This clonotype turned up a few times. This sequence joins TRBV2 and TRBJ1-1, with 8 bases lining up with TRBD1. J gave up 8 bases and V 5 bases, and 10 bases lay outside the gene matches. The germline gives CDR1 SNHLY, CDR2 FYNNEI. There are 14 residues in the CDR3. The CDR3 is CASSQKTGALEAFF. The CDR3 DNA sequence: TGTGCCAGCAGTCAAAAGACAGGGGCCCTGGAAGCTTTCTTT.

The chain combines TRBV29-1 with TRBJ2-1, with TRBD2 matching 8 bases. The closer fit of TRBJ2-7 to the DNA end suggests the J call may be wrong. Germline CDR1 reads SQVTM; CDR2 reads ANQGSEA. CDR3 length: 14 residues. The CDR3 loop is CSSEPGLGYNEQYF. The CDR3 nucleotides read TGCAGCTCAGAACCGGGACTAGGATACAATGAGCAGTACTTC.

This clonotype was found a few times. The V call is TRBV11-2, the J call TRBJ1-2; 9 bases agree with TRBD1. V was pared by 1 base and J by 3 bases, with 6 bases of the junction left unmatched. There are 16 residues in the CDR3. Per germline, CDR1 SGHAT and CDR2 FQNNGV. The CDR3 protein is CASSLASTGGYYGYTF. The CDR3 DNA reads TGTGCCAGCAGCTTAGCCTCGACAGGGGGGTACTATGGCTACACCTTC.

The CDR3 sequence: CSSPGQGYEQFF. CDR3 nucleotides: TGCAGCAGTCCGGGACAGGGTTATGAGCAGTTCTTC. V is TRBV29-1 and J is TRBJ2-1, with 9 bases aligning to TRBD1. The CDR3 covers 12 residues. V trimming: 8 bases; J trimming: 8 bases; junction bases outside the gene matches: 7. The V gene's germline CDR1 is SQVTM and CDR2 ANQGSEA.